The next 20 T cell receptor beta chains were all read from a single sample in a study of vaccination and CD4 T cells after COVID-19. These receptors' targets are unknown. Treatment defined: roughly ten-day PBMC culture with coronavirus spike peptide pools or control peptides (ViraFEST assay). Pre-COVID-19 pandemic sampling (2011-2018) yielded the unexposed donor's CD4+ T cells. CD4+ T cells that had been cultured provided DNA sequenced with the Oncomine TCR Beta short-read assay. TCRdb redid the calling of the PCR reads with MiXCR, one entry per CDR3 protein. The sample has several thousand distinct CDR3 sequences; approximately 50% are singletons. The specimen sequenced was CD4+ T cells from blood, cultured in vitro. Receptors were obtained from a human donor in good health.

This clonotype was seen a single time. The J gene is TRBJ1-2, the V gene TRBV7-9; D gene unclear. Germline lookup yields CDR1 SEHNR and CDR2 FQNEAQ (reference sequence). The CDR3 runs 11 residues. V was pared by 8 bases and J by 3 bases, with 7 bases between. This CDR3 reads CASLTYYGYTF. CDR3 nucleotides: TGTGCCAGCCTAACATACTATGGCTACACCTTC.

The chain has TRBV2 and TRBJ1-1, with D maybe TRBD1 (5 bases). Germline loops: CDR1 SNHLY, CDR2 FYNNEI. This CDR3 is 13 amino acids long. Trimming pared 4 bases from V and 3 bases from J, leaving 9 bases between. Here the CDR3 reads CASSGGLYTEAFF. CDR3 nucleotide sequence: TGTGCCAGCAGTGGGGGCCTTTACACTGAAGCTTTCTTT.

This clonotype was counted a few times. This rearrangement joins TRBV6-1 to TRBJ1-2; D unclear. The germline V gene encodes CDR1 MNHNS and CDR2 SASEGT. This CDR3 comprises 12 residues. Trimming stripped 5 bases from V and 4 bases from J, with 8 bases between. In nucleotides, the CDR3 is TGTGCCAGCAGTATAGGTCCCTATGGCTACACCTTC. Translating gives CASSIGPYGYTF.

On this clonotype itself: An end of the junction does not agree with germline; a read error may underlie this. The V and J genes are TRBV24-1 and TRBJ2-3; 9 positions match TRBD2. The CDR3 consists of 14 residues. Germline lookup yields CDR1 KGHDR and CDR2 SFDVKD. Written as DNA, the CDR3 is TGTGCCACCAGTGAGGGCGGGGGGGCAGATACACAGTATTTT. Amino acids: CATSEGGGADTQYF.

The chain couples TRBV6-1 to TRBJ1-5; D perhaps matches TRBD1 (6 bases). Trimming removed 7 bases at V and 2 bases at J, with 15 bases between. The CDR3 has 15 residues. CDR1 MNHNS and CDR2 SASEGT come from the germline V gene. The CDR3 protein is CASMRGAGGNQPQHF. CDR3 bases: TGTGCCAGCATGAGGGGGGCTGGAGGCAATCAGCCCCAGCATTTT.

The V and J genes are TRBV24-1 and TRBJ2-3; D possibly corresponds to TRBD2 (7 bases). The CDR3 is 17 amino acids. Trimming took 5 bases from V and 2 from J, leaving 19 bases between them. Germline-derived CDR1 and CDR2 are KGHDR and SFDVKD. CDR3 residues: CATSGSKGGYFTDTQYF. The CDR3, as DNA: TGTGCCACCAGTGGCTCCAAGGGGGGGTACTTCACAGATACGCAGTATTTT.

This clonotype has a handful of counts. The chain is built from TRBV20-1 and TRBJ2-4; 12 bases are a match to TRBD2. The CDR3 runs 15 residues. Germline V gives CDR1 DFQATT, CDR2 SNEGSKA (reference sequence). J gave up 5 bases and V 3 bases, and 5 bases lay outside the gene matches. CDR3 protein: CSASLAGGPENIQYF. CDR3 in DNA: TGCAGTGCTAGCCTAGCGGGGGGGCCGGAAAACATTCAGTACTTC.

This clonotype has only a few counts. The J gene is TRBJ1-1, the V gene TRBV18; D might be TRBD1 (5 bases). From germline, CDR1 is KGHSH and CDR2 LQKENI. The V gene lost 3 bases and the J gene lost 4 bases, with 9 bases spanning the gap. The CDR3 is made up of 13 amino acids. For the CDR3, the DNA is TGTGCCAGCTCACCCAGGGCGCGCACTGAAGCTTTCTTT. The encoded protein is CASSPRARTEAFF.

The J gene is TRBJ2-3, the V gene TRBV6-1; no definite D call. Germline V lookup: CDR1 MNHNS, CDR2 SASEGT. The ends were cut back, 8 bases at V and 2 bases at J, with 14 bases in the middle. There are 14 residues in the CDR3. This CDR3 reads CASSLDPNTDTQYF. The CDR3 DNA sequence: TGTGCCAGCTCTTTAGATCCAAACACAGATACGCAGTATTTT.

The chain recombines TRBV25-1 with TRBJ2-7; the D is unclear. CDR1 is MGHDK, CDR2 SYGVNS, per germline. The CDR3 loop spans 14 amino acids. V shed 3 bases and J shed 3 bases, with 12 bases lying between them. The CDR3 sequence: CASSDPNGDYEQYF. CDR3 DNA: TGTGCCAGCAGTGATCCAAATGGGGACTACGAGCAGTACTTC.

This clonotype appeared once. This sequence joins TRBV30 and TRBJ1-5; D gene ambiguous. The length of the CDR3 is 13 residues. V lost 1 base, J lost 5 bases, and 9 bases lay in between. Germline values: CDR1 GTSNPN, CDR2 SVGIG (reference sequence). The CDR3 nucleotides read TGTGCCTGGAGTGCGGGTGGAGATCAGCCCCAGCATTTT. It translates to CAWSAGGDQPQHF.

The chain couples TRBV6-5 to TRBJ2-5; tentatively, D is TRBD2 (5 bases). The V and J ends lost 2 bases and 1 base respectively, with 17 bases between them. The CDR3 length is 17 residues. Germline CDR1 MNHEY, CDR2 SVGAGI. This CDR3 is CASSYSPGLAGQETQYF. In nucleotides, the CDR3 is TGTGCCAGCAGTTACAGCCCGGGCCTAGCAGGCCAAGAGACCCAGTACTTC.

The chain uses TRBV6-5 and TRBJ2-1; 7 bases match TRBD2. Losses at the gene ends were 0 bases for V and 9 bases for J; bases not matched to a gene: 2. CDR3 length equals 13 residues. Germline V gene lookup returns CDR1 MNHEY and CDR2 SVGAGI. Written as DNA, the CDR3 is TGTGCCAGCAGTTACTCGGCGGGAGCTGAGCAGTTCTTC. Its translation is CASSYSAGAEQFF.

Regarding this clonotype: A much more abundant neighbour one base away suggests this may be a read error. This chain uses TRBV12-3 or TRBV12-4 with TRBJ1-4; possible D gene TRBD1, 5 bases. Trimming removed 10 bases from V and 6 bases from J, with 9 bases in between. This CDR3 contains 11 residues. CDR3 sequence (DNA): TGTGCCAACAGACAGTATGAAAAACTGTTTTTT. This gives the protein CANRQYEKLFF.

This clonotype was picked up a small number of times. V is TRBV10-3 and J is TRBJ1-1; D gene unclear. In germline, CDR1 is ENHRY, CDR2 SYGVKD. Trimming left V 8 bases short and J 4 bases short, with 14 bases between. The CDR3 length is 13 residues. The CDR3 here is CAIAPRESTEAFF. The CDR3, as DNA: TGTGCCATCGCCCCCCGGGAGAGCACTGAAGCTTTCTTT.

The chain joins TRBV7-3 to TRBJ2-2; the D gene is possibly TRBD2 (5 bases). Germline V gene sequence: CDR1 SGHTA, CDR2 FQGTGA. The V gene lost 5 bases and the J gene lost 8 bases, with 18 bases spanning the gap. There are 15 residues in the CDR3. CDR3 in DNA: TGTGCCAGCAGCCCCAGAGCCGGGGTTGGGGGGGAGCTGTTTTTT. It translates to CASSPRAGVGGELFF.

The chain combines TRBV30 with TRBJ2-5; D call uncertain. The CDR3 has 11 amino acids. V gave up 0 bases and J gave up 5 bases, with 4 bases separating them. Germline V gene sequence: CDR1 GTSNPN, CDR2 SVGIG (reference sequence). The CDR3: CAWSVSETQYF. The CDR3 region has the DNA TGTGCCTGGAGTGTTTCGGAGACCCAGTACTTC. Using reference TRBV30 and TRBJ2-5 for the parts outside the CDR3, the full variable domain is SQTIHQWPATLVQPVGSPLSLECTVEGTSNPNLYWYRQAAGRGLQLLFYSVGIGQISSEVPQNLSASRPQDRQFILSSKKLLLSDSGFYLCAWSVSETQYFGPGTRLLVL.

This clonotype occurred a few times. Here the CDR3 reads CASSFGTGGIETQYF. DNA of the CDR3: TGTGCCAGCAGCTTTGGGACAGGGGGCATCGAGACCCAGTACTTC. The V call is TRBV7-6, the J call TRBJ2-5; 12 bases match TRBD1. V trimming: 3 bases; J trimming: 5 bases; junction bases outside the gene matches: 4. The CDR3 contains 15 residues. From germline, CDR1 is SGHVS and CDR2 FNYEAQ.

This rearrangement joins TRBV2 to TRBJ1-5; perhaps TRBD1 as D (5 bases). Germline CDR1 SNHLY, CDR2 FYNNEI. V lost 6 bases, J lost 4 bases, and 16 bases lay in between. The CDR3 has 15 residues. This CDR3 is CASSPGLTQNQPQHF. Here the CDR3 DNA reads TGTGCCAGCAGCCCGGGACTCACCCAAAATCAGCCCCAGCATTTT. The full variable domain, its missing parts supplied by reference TRBV2 and TRBJ1-5, is EPEVTQTPSHQVTQMGQEVILRCVPISNHLYFYWYRQILGQKVEFLVSFYNNEISEKSEIFDDQFSVERPDGSNFTLKIRSTKLEDSAMYFCASSPGLTQNQPQHFGDGTRLSIL.

The chain recombines TRBV11-2 with TRBJ1-1; D unresolved. This CDR3 has 15 residues. Germline V gene data show CDR1 as SGHAT and CDR2 as FQNNGV. The V gene lost 1 base and the J gene lost 0 bases, with 9 bases spanning the gap. CDR3 amino acids: CASSLVPTMNTEAFF. CDR3 DNA sequence: TGTGCCAGCAGCTTAGTCCCAACCATGAACACTGAAGCTTTCTTT.